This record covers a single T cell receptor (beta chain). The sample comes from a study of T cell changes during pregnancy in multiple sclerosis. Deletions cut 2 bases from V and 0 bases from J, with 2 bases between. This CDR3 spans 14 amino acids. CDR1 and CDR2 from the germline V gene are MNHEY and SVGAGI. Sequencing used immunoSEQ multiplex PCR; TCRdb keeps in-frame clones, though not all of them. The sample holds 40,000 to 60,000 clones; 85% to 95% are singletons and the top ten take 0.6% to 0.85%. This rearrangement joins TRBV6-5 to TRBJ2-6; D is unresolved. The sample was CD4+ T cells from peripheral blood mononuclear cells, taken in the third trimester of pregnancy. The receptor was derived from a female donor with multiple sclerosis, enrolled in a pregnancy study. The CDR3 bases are TGTGCCAGCAGTTACCTCTCTGGGGCCAACGTCCTGACTTTC. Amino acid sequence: CASSYLSGANVLTF.